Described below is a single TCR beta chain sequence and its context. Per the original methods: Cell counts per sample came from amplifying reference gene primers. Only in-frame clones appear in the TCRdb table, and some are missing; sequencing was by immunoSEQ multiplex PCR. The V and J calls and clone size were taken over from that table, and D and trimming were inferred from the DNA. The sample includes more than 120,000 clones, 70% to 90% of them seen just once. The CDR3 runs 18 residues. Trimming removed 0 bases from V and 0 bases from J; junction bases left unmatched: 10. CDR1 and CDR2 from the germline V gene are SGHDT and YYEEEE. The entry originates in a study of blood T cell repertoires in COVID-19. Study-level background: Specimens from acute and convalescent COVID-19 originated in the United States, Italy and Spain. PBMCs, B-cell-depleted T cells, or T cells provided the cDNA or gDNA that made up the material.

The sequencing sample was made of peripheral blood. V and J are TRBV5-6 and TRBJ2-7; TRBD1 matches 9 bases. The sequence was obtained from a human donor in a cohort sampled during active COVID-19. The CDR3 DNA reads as TGTGCCAGCAGCTTGGGACCTTCCTGGGACAGGGTCTCCTACGAGCAGTACTTC. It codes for CASSLGPSWDRVSYEQYF. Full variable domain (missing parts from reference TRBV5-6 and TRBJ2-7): DAGVTQSPTHLIKTRGQQVTLRCSPKSGHDTVSWYQQALGQGPQFIFQYYEEEERQRGNFPDRFSGHQFPNYSSELNVNALLLGDSALYLCASSLGPSWDRVSYEQYFGPGTRLTVT.